The source of this T cell receptor beta chain is a study of T-cell reconstitution after alpha-beta-depleted transplantation in children. The study, taken as a whole, reports: The origin of high day-60 TCRbeta diversity in some patients lay in surviving recipient T cells and thymic progenitors. Several hundred graft clones that had expanded were reportedly the source of alpha-beta T cells about two months after transplant.

The library targeted TCRbeta and was prepared with unique molecular identifiers. TCRdb re-called the PCR reads through MiXCR, storing one row per CDR3 protein. The table shows about a million distinct CDR3 sequences, with around 30% occurring only once. A note on this clonotype: Antigen: not known.

CDR3 length: 14 residues. The germline gives CDR1 LGHNA, CDR2 YNFKEQ. Trimming pared 0 bases from V and 1 base from J, leaving 7 bases between. This chain links TRBV4-2 with TRBJ2-7, with a weak D call TRBD2 (6 bases). Sample: PBMCs, mostly from graft donor cells, taken 360 days after TCRalphabeta/CD19-depleted stem cell transplant. The source is a boy less than two years old who had a stem cell transplant for SCID, so the T cells may come from the graft donor. The CDR3 spells CASSQDGTSYEQYF. Here the CDR3 DNA reads TGTGCCAGCAGCCAAGATGGGACTTCCTACGAGCAGTACTTC.